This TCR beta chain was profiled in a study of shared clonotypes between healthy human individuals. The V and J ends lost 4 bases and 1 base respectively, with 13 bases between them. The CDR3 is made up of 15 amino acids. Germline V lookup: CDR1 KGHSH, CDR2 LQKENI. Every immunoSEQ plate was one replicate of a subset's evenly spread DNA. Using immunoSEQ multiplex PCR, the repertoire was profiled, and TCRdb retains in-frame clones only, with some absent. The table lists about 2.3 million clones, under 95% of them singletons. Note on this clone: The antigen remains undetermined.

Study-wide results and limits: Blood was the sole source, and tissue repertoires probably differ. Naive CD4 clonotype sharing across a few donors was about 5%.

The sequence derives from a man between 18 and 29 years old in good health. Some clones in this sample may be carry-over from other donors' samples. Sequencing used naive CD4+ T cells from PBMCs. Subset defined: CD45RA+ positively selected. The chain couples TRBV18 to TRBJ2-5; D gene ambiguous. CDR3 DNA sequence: TGTGCCAGCTCACTTACCCGGCAGGTCCAAGAGACCCAGTACTTC. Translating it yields CASSLTRQVQETQYF.